This T cell receptor (beta chain) was recorded in a study of T-cell memory formation after mild COVID-19. At the level of the study: Largely donor-specific TCR clusters were found. Study-level points and caveats: Shrinking CD4+ clones resided mostly in CM and EM, and CD8+ ones in EMRA.

CDR1 and CDR2 from the germline V gene are SGHDT and YYEEEE. V was trimmed by 7 bases and J by 4 bases, leaving 14 bases between them. This CDR3 comprises 13 residues. Comment on this clonotype: Its antigen is unknown.

TCRdb re-derived calls from the 5' RACE reads in MiXCR, one entry per CDR3 protein. The repertoire holds more than 250,000 distinct CDR3 sequences, 16% seen once, with roughly 23% in the top ten. The chain carries TRBV5-6 and TRBJ1-2, with D perhaps TRBD1 (6 bases). Sequenced material: PBMCs or a T cell subset sorted from them (not recorded which). The sequence was collected from a man aged 18 to 29 who had mild COVID-19 (a few samples of this study predate the infection). Cell type and time point are not known. The CDR3 here is CASGGRGSYGYTF. CDR3 DNA: TGTGCCAGCGGGGGCAGGGGAAGCTATGGCTACACCTTC.